The 27 T cell receptor beta chains below all came from one sample that was sequenced in a study of radiotherapy plus CTLA-4 blockade in lung cancer. The table came from immunoSEQ multiplex PCR; TCRdb's copy has only in-frame clones and leaves some out. The table lists about 38,000 clones, roughly 77% of them singletons. The sequenced sample was peripheral blood, obtained from a patient treated with radiotherapy plus ipilimumab. The receptors were gathered from a human donor with non-small cell lung cancer who had stable disease on radiotherapy plus ipilimumab.

In regard to this clone: A junction boundary mismatches the germline segment, possibly from a read error. The chain combines TRBV5-5 with TRBJ2-7; D is perhaps TRBD2 (5 bases). The CDR3 length is 13 residues. Germline V gene lookup returns CDR1 SGHKS and CDR2 YYEKEE (reference sequence). The CDR3: CASSSGYSYGQYF. The CDR3 DNA reads as TGTGCCAGCAGCTCGGGATACTCCTACGGGCAGTACTTC.

The J gene is TRBJ1-5, the V gene TRBV6-1, with a weak D call TRBD1 (5 bases). This CDR3 has 15 residues. Trimming left V 3 bases short and J 0 bases short, with 9 bases between. Looked up from germline, CDR1 is MNHNS and CDR2 is SASEGT. The CDR3 region is CASSEVTASNQPQHF. DNA for the CDR3: TGTGCCAGCAGTGAGGTGACAGCTAGCAATCAGCCCCAGCATTTT.

This chain joins TRBV7-2 and TRBJ1-5; no clear D. Germline CDR1 reads SGHTA; CDR2 reads FQGNSA. CDR3 length equals 13 residues. The V end was cut by 8 bases, the J end by 3 bases, with 11 bases between. The CDR3 bases are TGTGCCAGCGCAGCCCAAGACAATCAGCCCCAGCATTTT. Its translation is CASAAQDNQPQHF.

The V gene is TRBV7-9, the J gene TRBJ2-3; no clear D gene. CDR3 length: 16 amino acids. CDR1 is SEHNR, CDR2 FQNEAQ, per germline (reference sequence). V dropped 2 bases and J dropped 4 bases, with 16 bases sitting between them. CDR3 sequence (DNA): TGTGCCAGCAGCTTATGGGTTTCCGAGGACGCAGATACGCAGTATTTT. Translated, it gives CASSLWVSEDADTQYF.

The CDR3 spells CASSSGSTGELFF. In nucleotides, the CDR3 is TGCGCCAGCAGTTCCGGGAGCACCGGGGAGCTGTTTTTT. V is TRBV23-1 and J is TRBJ2-2; D possibly corresponds to TRBD2 (6 bases). TRBV23-1 is known as an ORF, though its function is uncertain. This CDR3 is built from 13 residues. The ends were cut back, 5 bases at V and 4 bases at J, with 8 bases in the middle.

The chain combines TRBV6-5 with TRBJ2-7, with D possibly being TRBD1 or TRBD2 (6 bases each). The CDR3 has 15 amino acids. Trimming removed 3 bases from V and 3 bases from J, with 15 bases in between. Germline-derived CDR1 and CDR2 are MNHEY and SVGAGI. CDR3 nucleotides: TGTGCCAGCAGTTATAACAACGGGGGCAACTACGAGCAGTACTTC. This gives the protein CASSYNNGGNYEQYF.

This clone is labeled medium-sized. J is TRBJ1-2 and V is TRBV6-1; D is ambiguous. V was cut by 2 bases and J by 5 bases, with 9 bases left in between. The CDR3 spans 13 residues. Germline V gene sequence: CDR1 MNHNS, CDR2 SASEGT. CDR3 nucleotide sequence: TGTGCCAGCAGTGAAACCGATTTATATGGCTACACCTTC. Translated, it gives CASSETDLYGYTF.

Relative to its sample, this clone is medium-sized. V usage is TRBV7-9 and J usage is TRBJ2-6; possible D gene TRBD1, 5 bases. V gave up 4 bases and J gave up 0 bases, with 13 bases separating them. Germline V CDR1 and CDR2: SEHNR, FQNEAQ (reference sequence). This CDR3 comprises 17 residues. In DNA, the CDR3 is TGTGCCAGCAGCTCCGGAGACAGCTACTCTGGGGCCAACGTCCTGACTTTC. Its protein is CASSSGDSYSGANVLTF.

The chain has TRBV10-3 and TRBJ2-3; 9 bases line up with TRBD1. The length of the CDR3 is 15 residues. The V gene end was trimmed by 0 bases and the J gene end by 8 bases; junction bases not matched to a gene: 6. Germline CDR1 reads ENHRY; CDR2 reads SYGVKD. CDR3 coding DNA: TGTGCCATCAGTGAGTCTGGACAGGGGAAGGGTACGCAGTATTTT. It is translated as CAISESGQGKGTQYF.

Here the CDR3 DNA reads TGTGCCAGTGCCCAGGGCAGCGGAAACACCATATATTTT. It specifies CASAQGSGNTIYF. The J gene is TRBJ1-3, the V gene TRBV19, with D maybe TRBD1 (5 bases). CDR1 is LNHDA, CDR2 SQIVND, per germline (reference sequence). The CDR3 spans 13 residues. V was shortened by 8 bases and J by 4 bases, with 12 bases between the two germline ends.

The genes are TRBV7-2 and TRBJ1-2, with a weak D call TRBD1 (5 bases). The ends were cut back, 5 bases at V and 8 bases at J, with 15 bases in the middle. The germline V gene encodes CDR1 SGHTA and CDR2 FQGNSA. CDR3 length: 13 amino acids. Written as DNA, the CDR3 is TGTGCCAGCAGCCAGGGATGGGGAGGGGGCTACACCTTC. The encoded protein is CASSQGWGGGYTF.

For the CDR3, the DNA is TGTGCCGGGGGGACAGTCACTGAAGCTTTCTTT. Protein product: CAGGTVTEAFF. The chain uses TRBV25-1 and TRBJ1-1; 7 bases line up with TRBD1. Germline assignment: CDR1 MGHDK and CDR2 SYGVNS. This CDR3 is built from 11 residues. With V trimmed by 11 bases and J by 4 bases, 4 bases remained unmatched.

The V call is TRBV27, the J call TRBJ2-5; D tentatively reads TRBD1 or TRBD2 (5 bases each). Trimming removed 6 bases from V and 5 bases from J, with 13 bases in between. CDR3 length equals 13 residues. In germline, CDR1 is MNHEY, CDR2 SMNVEV (reference sequence). The CDR3 DNA is TGTGCCAGCAGGGGGGTCTACTGGGAGACCCAGTACTTC. Translating it yields CASRGVYWETQYF.

This clone has more than one count but fewer than ten. The chain employs TRBV19 and TRBJ1-5, with D possibly TRBD1 on 6 matching bases. V was trimmed by 4 bases and J by 2 bases, leaving 6 bases between them. The CDR3 contains 13 residues. CDR1 and CDR2 (germline): LNHDA, SQIVND (reference sequence). The CDR3 here is CASSTGGNQPQHF. The CDR3 bases are TGTGCCAGTAGTACAGGGGGCAATCAGCCCCAGCATTTT. The entire variable domain, with the rest obtained from reference TRBV19 and TRBJ1-5, is as follows: DGGITQSPKYLFRKEGQNVTLSCEQNLNHDAMYWYRQDPGQGLRLIYYSQIVNDFQKGDIAEGYSVSREKKESFPLTVTSAQKNPTAFYLCASSTGGNQPQHFGDGTRLSIL.

This clone appeared a single time. This chain connects TRBV13 to TRBJ1-5; no definite D call. CDR1 PRHDT and CDR2 FYEKMQ come from the germline V gene (reference sequence). The V and J ends lost 6 bases and 1 base respectively, with 13 bases between them. This CDR3 is 15 amino acids long. The CDR3 DNA reads as TGTGCCAGCAGTTTCAGCCTGGGAAGCAATCAGCCCCAGCATTTT. Its protein is CASSFSLGSNQPQHF. Drawing the rest from reference TRBV13 and TRBJ1-5, the complete variable domain is AAGVIQSPRHLIKEKRETATLKCYPIPRHDTVYWYQQGPGQDPQFLISFYEKMQSDKGSIPDRFSAQQFSDYHSELNMSSLELGDSALYFCASSFSLGSNQPQHFGDGTRLSIL.

V and J are TRBV10-1 and TRBJ2-5; D gene unclear. With 5 bases removed from V and 4 bases from J, the gap between germline ends came to 14 bases. This CDR3 contains 14 residues. The V gene's germline CDR1 is WNHNN and CDR2 SYGVQD (reference sequence). This CDR3 reads CASSPTRPGETQYF. Written as DNA, the CDR3 is TGCGCCAGCAGTCCGACTCGTCCGGGAGAGACCCAGTACTTC.

J is TRBJ1-5 and V is TRBV12-5, with D tentatively TRBD1 (6 bases). CDR3 size: 14 residues. V lost 1 base and J 6 bases, leaving 10 bases between the germline ends. From germline, CDR1 is LGHNT and CDR2 FRNRAP. CDR3 in amino acids: CASGLGGASQPQHF. CDR3 nucleotides: TGTGCTAGTGGTTTGGGGGGGGCAAGTCAGCCCCAGCATTTT.

The V call is TRBV6-1, the J call TRBJ1-2; tentatively, D is TRBD1 (6 bases). Trimming pared 11 bases from V and 2 bases from J, leaving 18 bases between. Germline CDR1 MNHNS, CDR2 SASEGT. The CDR3 extends over 14 amino acids. The CDR3 nucleotides are TGTGCCGCAGTCGGGGGGGCGCGGAACTATGGCTACACCTTC. This sequence encodes CAAVGGARNYGYTF.

A note on this clone: Germline is not matched at one junction end, which may reflect a read error. This chain joins TRBV6-5 and TRBJ1-2, with TRBD1 identical over 11 bases. This CDR3 contains 14 residues. The germline V gene encodes CDR1 MNHEY and CDR2 SVGAGI. The chain's CDR3 is CAISTGQGAVGYTF. The CDR3 DNA is TGTGCCATCAGTACCGGACAGGGGGCTGTGGGCTACACCTTC.

This clone was seen a handful of times. The chain joins TRBV2 to TRBJ2-2; either TRBD1 or TRBD2 may fit D (6 bases each). Trimming took 7 bases from V and 4 from J, leaving 13 bases between them. The CDR3 spans 14 residues. Germline CDR1 and CDR2: SNHLY and FYNNEI. This chain's CDR3 is CASNRGQVTGELFF. Here the CDR3 DNA reads TGTGCCAGCAATCGGGGGCAGGTCACCGGGGAGCTGTTTTTT.

For the CDR3, the DNA is TGTGCCAGCATACGACCTTTCCCAGATACGCAGTATTTT. It encodes CASIRPFPDTQYF. The rearrangement links TRBV6-4 to TRBJ2-3; D gene ambiguous. Germline values: CDR1 MRHNA, CDR2 SNTAGT. V was clipped by 7 bases and J by 4 bases, with 12 bases between them. The CDR3 has 13 residues.

V is TRBV5-5 and J is TRBJ1-5; D might be TRBD1 (6 bases). Trimming removed 2 bases from V and 6 bases from J, with 15 bases in between. Germline V gives CDR1 SGHKS, CDR2 YYEKEE (reference sequence). The CDR3 sequence is 15 residues long. CDR3: CASSLSSGVVQPQHF. CDR3 in DNA: TGTGCCAGCAGCTTATCGTCAGGGGTTGTTCAGCCCCAGCATTTT.

This chain joins TRBV7-9 and TRBJ2-7; TRBD1 agrees at 8 bases. The germline V gene encodes CDR1 SEHNR and CDR2 FQNEAQ (reference sequence). Trimming cost V 1 base and J 5 bases; bases outside gene matches: 4. This CDR3 spans 14 amino acids. The CDR3 sequence: CASSLGTGYDEQYV. The CDR3 nucleotides are TGTGCCAGCAGCTTAGGGACAGGGTACGACGAGCAGTACGTC.

The rearrangement joins TRBV10-2 to TRBJ2-3; 9 bases are a match to TRBD2. There are 15 residues in the CDR3. The ends lost 5 bases at V and 1 base at J; junction bases unmatched: 4. Per the germline V gene, CDR1 is WSHSY and CDR2 is SAAADI. The CDR3: CASSTQRGGTDTQYF. The DNA for the CDR3 is TGCGCCAGCAGTACCCAGCGGGGGGGCACAGATACGCAGTATTTT.

DNA of the CDR3: TGTGCCAGCAGCCCCGGGACAGGGAAACAAGAGACCCAGTACTTC. Its translation: CASSPGTGKQETQYF. This rearrangement joins TRBV11-2 to TRBJ2-5; 9 nucleotides line up with TRBD1. This CDR3 spans 15 amino acids. The V segment lost 5 bases and the J segment 2 bases; nucleotides outside the gene matches: 6. Looked up from germline, CDR1 is SGHAT and CDR2 is FQNNGV.

The chain links TRBV6-5 to TRBJ1-1; maybe TRBD1 (5 bases). Germline loops: CDR1 MNHEY, CDR2 SVGAGI. The CDR3 sequence is 14 residues long. V lost 2 bases to trimming and J lost 3 bases, with 10 bases between them. The CDR3 coding sequence is TGTGCCAGCAGTTACAGGGGTCGGGACACTGAAGCTTTCTTT. It specifies CASSYRGRDTEAFF.

The chain couples TRBV7-8 to TRBJ1-5; no reliable D call. The CDR3 has 13 residues. The V end lost 0 bases, the J end lost 3 bases, and 3 bases lay between the germline ends. Germline-derived CDR1 and CDR2 are SGHVS and FQNEAQ. The CDR3 nucleotides read TGTGCCAGCAGCTTAGCGGACAATCAGCCCCAGCATTTT. Translation gives CASSLADNQPQHF.